These 30 T cell receptor beta chains were all obtained from the same sample, sequenced in a study of blood T cells in healthy people across ages. Alongside a J-beta primer mix, a sample-barcoded 5' primer served in a second PCR lasting about 6 to 11 cycles. TCRdb reanalysed the 5' RACE reads using MiXCR and keeps one entry per CDR3 protein. The sample includes hundreds of thousands of distinct CDR3 sequences, 45% to 65% of them seen just once. Material: blood. All receptors come from a man aged 55-75 years in good health.

This rearrangement joins TRBV7-9 to TRBJ2-1; TRBD2 agrees at 10 bases. CDR3 size: 15 residues. Trimming took 6 bases from V and 7 from J; bases not matched to a gene: 9. Germline CDR1 SEHNR, CDR2 FQNEAQ (reference sequence). Here the CDR3 DNA reads TGTGCCAGCAGTCAGGATCTAGCGGGAGCTAATGAGCAGTTCTTC. This gives the protein CASSQDLAGANEQFF.

The chain is built from TRBV28 and TRBJ2-5, with 9 bases identical to TRBD2. CDR1 is MDHEN and CDR2 is SYDVKM in the germline V gene. The CDR3 is 13 amino acids. The J segment lost 9 bases and the V segment lost 5 bases, leaving 7 bases of the junction unmatched. CDR3 bases: TGTGCCAGCAGTGTGGCGGGAGGGGGTGCCCAGTACTTC. It yields the protein CASSVAGGGAQYF. Looking up the rest from reference TRBV28 and TRBJ2-5 gives the full variable domain: DVKVTQSSRYLVKRTGEKVFLECVQDMDHENMFWYRQDPGLGLRLIYFSYDVKMKEKGDIPEGYSVSREKKERFSLILESASTNQTSMYLCASSVAGGGAQYFGPGTRLLVL.

In DNA form, the CDR3 reads TGCAGTGCTACCGATAGAGGGGGGAGGGTCTCCGGGGAGCTGTTTTTT. This gives the protein CSATDRGGRVSGELFF. This chain uses TRBV20-1 with TRBJ2-2; possible D gene TRBD2, 7 bases. Germline CDR1 reads DFQATT; CDR2 reads SNEGSKA (reference sequence). The CDR3 runs to 16 residues. V lost 4 bases to trimming and J lost 6 bases, with 21 bases between them.

This clonotype showed up just a few times. CDR3 in amino acids: CASSRLGGNTEAFF. The CDR3 region has the DNA TGCGCCAGCAGCCGTCTGGGGGGGAACACTGAAGCTTTCTTT. This rearrangement joins TRBV5-1 to TRBJ1-1; the D gene is possibly TRBD1 (5 bases). CDR3 size: 14 residues. CDR1 is SGHRS, CDR2 YFSETQ, per germline. The ends were cut back, 4 bases at V and 1 base at J, with 11 bases in the middle.

The rearrangement uses TRBV20-1 and TRBJ2-4; 7 nucleotides align to TRBD2. The junction had 18 bases not matched to a gene; V was cut back by 0 bases and J by 13 bases. This CDR3 comprises 16 residues. Germline assignment: CDR1 DFQATT and CDR2 SNEGSKA (reference sequence). CDR3 coding DNA: TGCAGTGCTAGAGACGACGGGACTACGACATTGTGGGAGCAGTACTTC. Its translation: CSARDDGTTTLWEQYF.

The J gene is TRBJ2-5, the V gene TRBV20-1; 11 positions match TRBD2. V dropped 1 base and J dropped 4; count of bases not matched to a gene: 2. The germline CDR1 and CDR2 sequences are DFQATT and SNEGSKA (reference sequence). This CDR3 is built from 14 residues. CDR3 residues: CSARGLAGRETQYF. The CDR3 DNA sequence: TGCAGTGCTAGAGGACTAGCGGGGCGAGAGACCCAGTACTTC.

This clonotype appeared many times. The rearrangement uses TRBV7-2 and TRBJ2-3; D is undetermined. From germline, CDR1 is SGHTA and CDR2 FQGNSA. The CDR3 totals 15 residues. V lost 2 bases and J lost 0, with 9 bases in between. The CDR3 region has the DNA TGTGCCAGCAGCTTAAATGCGTTGAGCACAGATACGCAGTATTTT. Its protein is CASSLNALSTDTQYF.

This clonotype turned up a few times. The V and J genes are TRBV11-2 and TRBJ2-3; possible D gene TRBD2, 5 bases. Germline CDR1 and CDR2: SGHAT and FQNNGV. The CDR3 is 15 residues long. Trimming took 4 bases from V and 2 from J, leaving 13 bases between them. This CDR3 reads CASSSPLRVTDTQYF. The DNA for the CDR3 is TGTGCCAGCAGCTCACCTTTGCGGGTCACAGATACGCAGTATTTT.

V is TRBV7-2 and J is TRBJ2-7, with D tentatively TRBD1 or TRBD2 (5 bases each). The CDR3 totals 15 residues. The germline V and J ends were trimmed by 5 bases and 0 bases, with 14 bases remaining between them. Germline CDR1 and CDR2: SGHTA and FQGNSA. The CDR3 DNA reads TGTGCCAGCAGCCCGCTTTGGGGGATCTCCTACGAGCAGTACTTC. Protein: CASSPLWGISYEQYF.

The chain is built from TRBV20-1 and TRBJ2-1; D is tentatively TRBD1 or TRBD2 (6 bases each). CDR3 length: 16 residues. Looked up from germline, CDR1 is DFQATT and CDR2 is SNEGSKA (reference sequence). V was cut by 0 bases and J by 6 bases, with 18 bases left in between. The CDR3 sequence: CSARDPSGGSGNEQFF. The CDR3 DNA reads TGCAGTGCTAGAGATCCCTCCGGGGGCTCGGGCAATGAGCAGTTCTTC.

The rearrangement uses TRBV20-1 and TRBJ2-3, with TRBD2 matching over 8 bases. Per germline, CDR1 DFQATT and CDR2 SNEGSKA (reference sequence). The CDR3 contains 14 residues. The V segment lost 3 bases and the J segment 1 base; nucleotides outside the gene matches: 3. The CDR3 DNA is TGCAGTGCTAGGAAGGGACTAGGCACAGATACGCAGTATTTT. Its translation: CSARKGLGTDTQYF.

The genes are TRBV12-3 or TRBV12-4 and TRBJ2-1; D gene unclear. V gave up 5 bases and J gave up 7 bases, with 18 bases separating them. CDR3 length: 15 amino acids. CDR3 sequence: CASSPIATNRNEQFF. In DNA form, the CDR3 reads TGTGCCAGCAGTCCCATAGCTACGAACCGAAATGAGCAGTTCTTC.

This clonotype has just a few counts. The chain has TRBV5-1 and TRBJ2-1; D not certain. V gave up 4 bases and J gave up 9 bases, with 14 bases separating them. The CDR3 consists of 13 residues. Germline CDR1 is SGHRS and CDR2 is YFSETQ. CDR3 in DNA: TGCGCCAGCAGCGATCCTACAATGGGTGAGCAGTTCTTC. Translation gives CASSDPTMGEQFF.

The V gene is TRBV4-2, the J gene TRBJ2-3; a weak D match, TRBD1 (5 bases). The V end lost 0 bases, the J end lost 2 bases, and 15 bases lay between the germline ends. Germline V gene data show CDR1 as LGHNA and CDR2 as YNFKEQ. CDR3 length: 17 residues. Here the CDR3 DNA reads TGTGCCAGCAGCCAAGAGGACACTCCGCAGTTCACAGATACGCAGTATTTT. It codes for CASSQEDTPQFTDTQYF.

The chain carries TRBV5-1 and TRBJ2-3; 8 bases agree with TRBD2. CDR3 size: 15 residues. The germline gives CDR1 SGHRS, CDR2 YFSETQ. The V gene end was trimmed by 1 base and the J gene end by 2 bases; junction bases not matched to a gene: 3. CDR3 sequence reads: CASSLTSGLTDTQYF. The DNA of the CDR3 is TGCGCCAGCAGCTTGACTAGCGGCCTCACAGATACGCAGTATTTT.

This chain links TRBV28 with TRBJ2-5, with 8 bases aligning to TRBD1. The CDR3 is 17 residues long. V was pared by 7 bases and J by 3 bases, with 16 bases of the junction left unmatched. Germline CDR1 and CDR2: MDHEN and SYDVKM. The CDR3 loop reads CASNDFARGRIEETQYF. DNA of the CDR3: TGTGCCAGCAACGATTTTGCCAGGGGGCGGATTGAAGAGACCCAGTACTTC.

This clonotype was found once. The genes are TRBV24-1 and TRBJ2-3; 10 nucleotides align to TRBD1. V lost 4 bases to trimming and J lost 6 bases; unmatched junction nucleotides: 6. The CDR3 covers 15 residues. Germline V gene sequence: CDR1 KGHDR, CDR2 SFDVKD. The CDR3 DNA sequence: TGTGCCACCAGTGACCCGACAGGGGGCATCGATACGCAGTATTTT. Translating gives CATSDPTGGIDTQYF.

This chain joins TRBV5-6 and TRBJ1-2; D is undetermined. The germline gives CDR1 SGHDT, CDR2 YYEEEE. CDR3 length: 15 amino acids. V lost 3 bases, J lost 4 bases, and 16 bases lay in between. CDR3: CASSSPVPSRYGYTF. CDR3 in DNA: TGTGCCAGCAGCTCCCCCGTTCCGTCTCGCTATGGCTACACCTTC.

The rearrangement links TRBV27 to TRBJ2-7, with no clear D. The V end was cut by 5 bases, the J end by 2 bases, with 16 bases between. This CDR3 spans 15 amino acids. Germline CDR1 and CDR2: MNHEY and SMNVEV (reference sequence). The CDR3: CASSPRRTSTYEQYF. The CDR3 DNA reads as TGTGCCAGCAGTCCGCGACGGACCAGCACCTACGAGCAGTACTTC.

This chain joins TRBV12-5 and TRBJ2-3; D ambiguous. The germline CDR1 and CDR2 sequences are LGHNT and FRNRAP. There are 12 residues in the CDR3. Trimming pared 7 bases from V and 7 bases from J, leaving 12 bases between. This chain's CDR3 is CASASHANTQYF. The CDR3, as DNA: TGTGCTAGTGCCTCCCATGCGAATACGCAGTATTTT. Looking up the rest from reference TRBV12-5 and TRBJ2-3 gives the full variable domain: DARVTQTPRHKVTEMGQEVTMRCQPILGHNTVFWYRQTMMQGLELLAYFRNRAPLDDSGMPKDRFSAEMPDATLATLKIQPSEPRDSAVYFCASASHANTQYFGPGTRLTVL.

There are a few counts of this clonotype. The gene calls are TRBV4-3 and TRBJ2-5, with D possibly matching TRBD2 (6 bases). The germline CDR1 and CDR2 sequences are LGHNA and YSLEER. This CDR3 is built from 15 residues. Trimming shortened V by 1 base and J by 6 bases, and 15 bases separated the two germline ends. Here the CDR3 DNA reads TGCGCCAGCAGCCAAGGATCTCCGGGCGGGAAGACCCAGTACTTC. Translating gives CASSQGSPGGKTQYF.

The V call is TRBV7-3, the J call TRBJ2-3; D remains unclear. Germline V CDR1 and CDR2: SGHTA, FQGTGA. Between the trimmed V and J ends, which lost 5 bases and 0 bases, there was a span of 18 bases. The CDR3 extends over 17 amino acids. DNA for the CDR3: TGTGCCAGCAGCGCCCAACCCGGGTTGACTAGCACAGATACGCAGTATTTT. This sequence encodes CASSAQPGLTSTDTQYF.

The chain employs TRBV5-1 and TRBJ2-2, with D perhaps TRBD2 (5 bases). Looked up from germline, CDR1 is SGHRS and CDR2 is YFSETQ. Trimming shortened V by 0 bases and J by 3 bases, and 12 bases separated the two germline ends. This CDR3 has 16 residues. Here the CDR3 DNA reads TGCGCCAGCAGCTTGGCCCTAAGAGGGTACACCGGGGAGCTGTTTTTT. Protein sequence: CASSLALRGYTGELFF.

Only a few counts were recorded for this clonotype. The chain links TRBV3-1 to TRBJ1-2; 7 bases map to TRBD1. Germline assignment: CDR1 LGHDT and CDR2 YNNKEL (reference sequence). With 2 bases clipped from V and 11 bases from J, the junction kept 14 bases outside the gene matches. The CDR3 runs to 15 residues. The chain's CDR3 is CASSQTDGNRGQYTF. The CDR3 DNA is TGTGCCAGCAGCCAAACGGACGGCAACAGGGGCCAGTACACCTTC.

This clonotype was seen only once. As DNA, the CDR3 is TGCAGCGTTGAACAGCTAGCGGGAGGAGTAAGCTCCTACAATGAGCAGTTCTTC. It yields the protein CSVEQLAGGVSSYNEQFF. The chain carries TRBV29-1 and TRBJ2-1; 11 bases are a match to TRBD2. Losses at the gene ends were 2 bases for V and 0 bases for J; bases not matched to a gene: 9. This CDR3 contains 18 residues. The germline gives CDR1 SQVTM, CDR2 ANQGSEA.

In DNA, the CDR3 is TGTGCCAGCAGTCCCCCCGCAAGCTCCTACGAGCAGTACTTC. Amino acid sequence: CASSPPASSYEQYF. The chain recombines TRBV28 with TRBJ2-7; D unresolved. This CDR3 contains 14 residues. With 5 bases removed from V and 0 bases from J, the gap between germline ends came to 11 bases. Germline V gene lookup returns CDR1 MDHEN and CDR2 SYDVKM.

V gene TRBV29-1 combines with J gene TRBJ2-7, with TRBD1 as a possible D gene (5 bases). The CDR3 contains 14 residues. V lost 4 bases and J 0 bases, leaving 13 bases between the germline ends. CDR1 is SQVTM and CDR2 is ANQGSEA in the germline V gene. The CDR3 loop reads CSVGGVLSSYEQYF. DNA for the CDR3: TGCAGCGTTGGGGGCGTTTTGAGCTCCTACGAGCAGTACTTC.

The rearrangement uses TRBV20-1 and TRBJ2-4; D may be TRBD1 or TRBD2 (6 bases each). Trimming cost V 1 base and J 1 base, with 14 bases left between them. Germline V lookup: CDR1 DFQATT, CDR2 SNEGSKA (reference sequence). The length of the CDR3 is 16 residues. CDR3 in amino acids: CSARVSGEEAKNIQYF. CDR3 in DNA: TGCAGTGCTAGAGTGTCAGGGGAGGAGGCCAAAAACATTCAGTACTTC.

Only a few counts were recorded for this clonotype. The chain joins TRBV20-1 to TRBJ1-2; the D gene is possibly TRBD1 (6 bases). The CDR3 has 14 amino acids. Germline V lookup: CDR1 DFQATT, CDR2 SNEGSKA (reference sequence). The ends were cut back, 2 bases at V and 8 bases at J, with 18 bases in the middle. Written as DNA, the CDR3 is TGCAGTGCTAGATCCCAGGGGATCGTATGGGGCTACACCTTC. Encoded protein: CSARSQGIVWGYTF.

This clonotype showed up many times. The chain carries TRBV7-9 and TRBJ1-2; unclear D gene. CDR3 length equals 14 residues. Germline CDR1 and CDR2: SEHNR and FQNEAQ (reference sequence). V gave up 5 bases and J gave up 0 bases, with 10 bases separating them. As DNA, the CDR3 is TGTGCCAGCAGCCCTTTTGGACCTAACTATGGCTACACCTTC. Protein sequence: CASSPFGPNYGYTF.